Given below is one T cell receptor beta chain in context. V gave up 7 bases and J gave up 7 bases; unmatched junction bases: 4. Germline V gene sequence: CDR1 SGHTA, CDR2 FQGNSA. The CDR3 is 14 amino acids. This record belongs to a study of blood T cell repertoires in COVID-19. The wider study: The study drew acute and convalescent COVID-19 samples from the United States, Italy and Spain. Sources were T cells, B-cell-depleted T cells, or PBMCs; the material itself was cDNA or gDNA.

In the original analysis: Reference gene primer amplification gave nucleated cell count estimates. Libraries were prepared by immunoSEQ multiplex PCR; TCRdb keeps only in-frame clonotypes and omits some of them. V and J calls and clone size follow that table, whereas D and trimming were derived from the DNA. The table has 200,000 to 300,000 clones, 80% to 90% seen once; the top ten hold approximately 2%. The clonotype comes from a young man with active or convalescent COVID-19. The chain combines TRBV7-2 with TRBJ1-6; 10 nucleotides agree with TRBD1. The sample consisted of peripheral blood. The CDR3 sequence: CASTQTGGNSPLHF. The CDR3, as DNA: TGTGCCAGCACCCAGACAGGGGGCAATTCACCCCTCCACTTT.